Below are 31 T cell receptor beta chains sequenced from a single sample in a study of graft-versus-host responses after intestinal transplantation (dated by TCRdb to the early 2020s). The library was obtained by the immunoSEQ multiplex PCR assay. Sourced from immuneACCESS, this table was stored by TCRdb with only in-frame sequences that have V and J called. A share of the clones is absent; for the studies checked, an unresolved V gene accounts for under half, and the remainder has no known explanation. The sample contains just under 65,000 clones, roughly 90% of them found a single time. The leading ten clones occupy about 1.7% of the sample. According to the study, the label for this sample's time point signals: cells obtained before transplantation from donor or recipient. Antigen specificity for these receptors is unknown. This specimen was unstimulated CD8+ T cells sorted from spleen or lymph node cells, taken before transplant. Receptor source: a human donor who was the organ donor for an intestinal transplant.

This clone was detected only once. The chain joins TRBV15 to TRBJ2-3; 9 nucleotides match TRBD2. J lost 3 bases, V lost 0 bases, and 4 bases had no gene match. The CDR3 covers 16 residues. From germline, CDR1 is LNHNV and CDR2 YYDKDF (reference sequence). This CDR3 is CATSRDLAGSTDTQYF. The DNA of the CDR3 is TGTGCCACCAGCAGAGACCTAGCGGGAAGTACAGATACGCAGTATTTT.

The chain joins TRBV6-4 to TRBJ1-5, with TRBD1 matching over 7 bases. This CDR3 has 13 amino acids. In germline, CDR1 is MRHNA, CDR2 SNTAGT. The trim removed 4 bases at V and 4 bases at J, leaving 1 base unmatched. CDR3 residues: CASSGDSNQPQHF. The CDR3 nucleotides are TGTGCCAGCAGTGGGGACAGTAATCAGCCCCAGCATTTT.

The chain employs TRBV25-1 and TRBJ1-5; the match to TRBD1 covers 7 bases. CDR3 length: 15 residues. With 0 bases clipped from V and 5 bases from J, the junction kept 4 bases outside the gene matches. Germline V CDR1 and CDR2: MGHDK, SYGVNS. This CDR3 reads CASSEYGTADQPQHF. The DNA for the CDR3 is TGTGCCAGCAGTGAATATGGGACAGCCGATCAGCCCCAGCATTTT.

CDR3 in DNA: TGTGCCAGCAGCCTGCAGGGCTACGAGCAGTACTTC. Its protein product is CASSLQGYEQYF. The V call is TRBV28, the J call TRBJ2-7; possible D gene TRBD1, 5 bases. The germline CDR1 and CDR2 sequences are MDHEN and SYDVKM. This CDR3 spans 12 amino acids. Trimming took off 6 bases at V and 3 bases at J, with 9 bases between the two ends.

The genes are TRBV7-2 and TRBJ2-2; perhaps TRBD1 as D (6 bases). The CDR3 length is 14 residues. The V gene's germline CDR1 is SGHTA and CDR2 FQGNSA. Trimming pared 0 bases from V and 6 bases from J, leaving 8 bases between. This CDR3 reads CASSLARQAGELFF. The CDR3 DNA reads as TGTGCCAGCAGCTTAGCGAGACAGGCCGGGGAGCTGTTTTTT.

V usage is TRBV2 and J usage is TRBJ1-2; D perhaps matches TRBD1 (5 bases). The germline CDR1 and CDR2 sequences are SNHLY and FYNNEI. The CDR3 loop spans 16 amino acids. V was pared by 0 bases and J by 4 bases, with 15 bases between. In DNA form, the CDR3 reads TGTGCCAGCAGTGAAGCATCCCAGGGAGGCATCTATGGCTACACCTTC. It codes for CASSEASQGGIYGYTF.

The chain has TRBV7-3 and TRBJ2-1, with D possibly TRBD2 on 6 matching bases. The CDR3 length is 15 residues. Trimming left V 1 base short and J 4 bases short, with 11 bases between. Germline CDR1 SGHTA, CDR2 FQGTGA. The DNA for the CDR3 is TGTGCCAGCAGCTTAATGGGGGGTCAGTACAATGAGCAGTTCTTC. As protein: CASSLMGGQYNEQFF.

The chain is built from TRBV4-1 and TRBJ2-7, with TRBD2 matching 13 bases. This CDR3 is built from 16 residues. CDR1 and CDR2 from the germline V gene are MGHRA and YSYEKL. With V trimmed by 4 bases and J by 3 bases, 6 bases remained unmatched. The CDR3 protein is CASSPGTSGTIYEQYF. The DNA for the CDR3 is TGCGCCAGCAGCCCTGGGACTAGCGGGACAATCTACGAGCAGTACTTC.

The chain recombines TRBV7-8 with TRBJ1-2; 7 bases agree with TRBD1. The V gene's germline CDR1 is SGHVS and CDR2 FQNEAQ. CDR3 length: 13 residues. V was clipped by 5 bases and J by 5 bases; unmatched bases: 5. This CDR3 reads CASSHGQDYGYTF. For the CDR3, the DNA is TGTGCCAGCAGCCATGGACAGGATTATGGCTACACCTTC.

This chain joins TRBV27 and TRBJ2-1, with 8 bases lining up with TRBD1. The V and J ends lost 1 base and 7 bases, in that order; junction bases with no gene match: 12. The CDR3 has 17 amino acids. Germline V lookup: CDR1 MNHEY, CDR2 SMNVEV (reference sequence). CDR3 nucleotide sequence: TGTGCCAGCAGTTTATTCAGGGGGCTAATGTCTGTGAATGAGCAGTTCTTC. Its translation: CASSLFRGLMSVNEQFF.

This chain joins TRBV28 and TRBJ1-5; no definite D call. Trimming shortened V by 3 bases and J by 5 bases, and 2 bases separated the two germline ends. This CDR3 is built from 11 residues. Germline CDR1 reads MDHEN; CDR2 reads SYDVKM. The CDR3 DNA is TGTGCCAGCAGTTTCGATCAGCCCCAGCATTTT. This gives the protein CASSFDQPQHF.

V usage is TRBV27 and J usage is TRBJ2-5, with D perhaps matching TRBD1 (6 bases). There are 13 residues in the CDR3. CDR1 and CDR2 from the germline V gene are MNHEY and SMNVEV (reference sequence). V lost 4 bases to trimming and J lost 1 base, with 7 bases between them. The CDR3 nucleotides are TGTGCCAGCAGTTGGACAGTCCAAGAGACCCAGTACTTC. This translates into CASSWTVQETQYF.

This chain uses TRBV28 with TRBJ2-7, with D perhaps matching TRBD2 (5 bases). This CDR3 is built from 14 residues. The V end was cut by 5 bases, the J end by 2 bases, with 13 bases between. Germline V gene lookup returns CDR1 MDHEN and CDR2 SYDVKM. The CDR3 DNA reads as TGTGCCAGCAGTCCCAGAACTAGTACCTACGAGCAGTACTTC. This sequence encodes CASSPRTSTYEQYF.

The V gene is TRBV27, the J gene TRBJ1-2, with D possibly matching TRBD1 (6 bases). Trimming took 0 bases from V and 0 from J, leaving 20 bases between them. Germline V gene lookup returns CDR1 MNHEY and CDR2 SMNVEV (reference sequence). This CDR3 is built from 19 residues. As DNA, the CDR3 is TGTGCCAGCAGTTTATCGAGCGAAGCGGACAGCCGAGCTAACTATGGCTACACCTTC. It translates to CASSLSSEADSRANYGYTF.

CDR3 nucleotides: TGTGCCAGCAGCAACCATGCGGCTAGCGGGAGGCCGAACACCGGGGAGCTGTTTTTT. This gives the protein CASSNHAASGRPNTGELFF. The chain is built from TRBV9 and TRBJ2-2; 11 bases map to TRBD2. Germline CDR1 reads SGDLS; CDR2 reads YYNGEE. The CDR3 loop spans 19 amino acids. Trimming removed 4 bases from V and 0 bases from J; junction bases left unmatched: 11.

This chain connects TRBV5-6 to TRBJ2-1; 7 bases fit TRBD1. The CDR3 extends over 15 amino acids. CDR1 SGHDT and CDR2 YYEEEE come from the germline V gene. V lost 8 bases, J lost 0 bases, and 8 bases stayed unmatched. In nucleotides, the CDR3 is TGTGCCAGTTCTCCAGGGGACAGCTCCTACAATGAGCAGTTCTTC. Protein product: CASSPGDSSYNEQFF. The variable domain in full, completed from reference TRBV5-6 and TRBJ2-1, reads DAGVTQSPTHLIKTRGQQVTLRCSPKSGHDTVSWYQQALGQGPQFIFQYYEEEERQRGNFPDRFSGHQFPNYSSELNVNALLLGDSALYLCASSPGDSSYNEQFFGPGTRLTVL.

In its sample, this clone was seen a few times. This chain links TRBV30 with TRBJ1-5; D gene uncertain. Germline lookup yields CDR1 GTSNPN and CDR2 SVGIG (reference sequence). The CDR3 covers 14 residues. V lost 0 bases, J lost 3 bases, and 9 bases lay in between. The CDR3 DNA reads TGTGCCTGGAGTGTTGGAGTCCCCAATCAGCCCCAGCATTTT. It yields the protein CAWSVGVPNQPQHF.

The V call is TRBV5-4, the J call TRBJ2-7, with 14 bases that match TRBD2. After removal of 2 bases from V and 6 bases from J, the junction contained 7 bases not matched to a gene. From germline, CDR1 is SGHNT and CDR2 YYREEE (reference sequence). The CDR3 has 16 amino acids. The CDR3 loop reads CASSLGLAGGVGEQYF. CDR3 nucleotide sequence: TGTGCCAGCAGCTTAGGACTAGCGGGAGGAGTCGGCGAGCAGTACTTC.

The rearrangement links TRBV27 to TRBJ1-3; tentatively, D is TRBD1 (6 bases). V was trimmed by 5 bases and J by 0 bases, leaving 11 bases between them. The germline CDR1 and CDR2 sequences are MNHEY and SMNVEV (reference sequence). The CDR3 extends over 15 amino acids. For the CDR3, the DNA is TGTGCCAGCAGTACAGGGACCAGCTCTGGAAACACCATATATTTT. It specifies CASSTGTSSGNTIYF.

V is TRBV11-2 and J is TRBJ2-3; 7 nucleotides line up with TRBD2. This CDR3 is built from 16 residues. Germline V lookup: CDR1 SGHAT, CDR2 FQNNGV. V shed 1 base, J shed 6 bases, and the junction held 10 bases outside the gene matches. The CDR3 DNA is TGTGCCAGCAGCTTAGGACTAGCCCAGAGAGGGGATACGCAGTATTTT. Protein: CASSLGLAQRGDTQYF.

The gene calls are TRBV11-2 and TRBJ1-1; D unresolved. The CDR3 loop spans 13 amino acids. Trimming cost V 3 bases and J 8 bases, with 13 bases left between them. From germline, CDR1 is SGHAT and CDR2 FQNNGV. The CDR3: CASSFSQALEAFF. CDR3 sequence (DNA): TGTGCCAGCAGCTTTTCGCAGGCCCTGGAAGCTTTCTTT.

V is TRBV4-3 and J is TRBJ2-2, with D tentatively TRBD2 (6 bases). Germline CDR1 LGHNA, CDR2 YSLEER. Between the trimmed V and J ends, which lost 4 bases and 7 bases, there was a span of 13 bases. CDR3 length: 14 amino acids. CDR3 sequence (DNA): TGCGCCAGCAGCCCGGGACTCTGGGGCGGGGAGCTGTTTTTT. It encodes CASSPGLWGGELFF.

The V call is TRBV6-1, the J call TRBJ2-1, with 10 bases aligning to TRBD2. The germline V gene encodes CDR1 MNHNS and CDR2 SASEGT. The trim removed 7 bases at V and 6 bases at J, leaving 6 bases unmatched. The CDR3 is 14 residues long. The CDR3 loop is CASTTAGGFNEQFF. DNA for the CDR3: TGTGCCAGCACCACAGCGGGAGGGTTCAATGAGCAGTTCTTC.

V and J are TRBV28 and TRBJ1-3; possible D gene TRBD1, 6 bases. The CDR3 runs 16 residues. The V gene's germline CDR1 is MDHEN and CDR2 SYDVKM. The V and J ends lost 3 bases and 0 bases respectively, with 12 bases between them. CDR3 bases: TGTGCCAGCAGTTTTCTGGGGGCCTCCTCTGGAAACACCATATATTTT. Protein product: CASSFLGASSGNTIYF.

This clone came up once. The V call is TRBV27, the J call TRBJ2-2; D might be TRBD2 (6 bases). V lost 7 bases and J lost 6, with 12 bases in between. Germline V gene sequence: CDR1 MNHEY, CDR2 SMNVEV (reference sequence). The CDR3 extends over 13 amino acids. The chain's CDR3 is CASTWRDAGELFF. The CDR3 coding sequence is TGTGCCAGCACATGGCGGGACGCCGGGGAGCTGTTTTTT.

The rearrangement joins TRBV2 to TRBJ1-1; D is unresolved. The CDR3 contains 14 residues. V was trimmed by 8 bases and J by 1 base, leaving 14 bases between them. CDR1 and CDR2 from the germline V gene are SNHLY and FYNNEI. Here the CDR3 DNA reads TGTGCCAGCCGCCGCTTGAGGAGGAACACTGAAGCTTTCTTT. Translation gives CASRRLRRNTEAFF.

The rearrangement uses TRBV19 and TRBJ2-2, with TRBD2 as a possible D gene (7 bases). The length of the CDR3 is 18 residues. Germline V lookup: CDR1 LNHDA, CDR2 SQIVND (reference sequence). V lost 3 bases and J lost 3, with 20 bases in between. The CDR3 nucleotides are TGTGCCAGTAGTATTTCGGGGGGCGCCCGGTGCGACACCGGGGAGCTGTTTTTT. Its protein product is CASSISGGARCDTGELFF.

The chain has TRBV7-9 and TRBJ2-1; TRBD2 is a possible D gene (5 bases). V gave up 5 bases and J gave up 7 bases, with 12 bases separating them. The CDR3 contains 13 residues. CDR1 and CDR2 (germline): SEHNR, FQNEAQ (reference sequence). The chain's CDR3 is CASSHGMGNEQFF. CDR3 nucleotide sequence: TGTGCCAGCAGCCACGGGATGGGGAATGAGCAGTTCTTC.

This clone turned up a few times. The rearrangement links TRBV7-9 to TRBJ2-7, with 7 positions matching TRBD1. This CDR3 has 14 amino acids. The germline CDR1 and CDR2 sequences are SEHNR and FQNEAQ (reference sequence). J lost 2 bases, V lost 1 base, and 2 bases had no gene match. The CDR3 region is CASSLVRGPYEQYF. In DNA form, the CDR3 reads TGTGCCAGCAGCTTAGTGAGGGGGCCCTACGAGCAGTACTTC.

This clone appeared once. The V gene is TRBV7-9, the J gene TRBJ1-2, with TRBD1 matching over 7 bases. V lost 8 bases and J lost 6; bases outside the gene matches: 3. The CDR3 length is 11 residues. CDR1 is SEHNR and CDR2 is FQNEAQ in the germline V gene (reference sequence). The DNA for the CDR3 is TGTGCCAGCGGGGGACAGCATGGCTACACCTTC. Protein: CASGGQHGYTF.

The chain carries TRBV12-5 and TRBJ1-5; no definite D call. Trimming removed 0 bases at V and 3 bases at J, with 21 bases between. This CDR3 has 19 residues. Per the germline V gene, CDR1 is LGHNT and CDR2 is FRNRAP. CDR3 sequence reads: CASGLVLIEGLKNNQPQHF. Here the CDR3 DNA reads TGTGCTAGTGGTTTGGTACTAATCGAGGGATTAAAAAACAATCAGCCCCAGCATTTT.